This is a list of T cell receptor beta chains from one sample in a study of blood T cells in healthy people across ages. TCRdb ran MiXCR on the 5' RACE reads and lists one entry per CDR3 protein. The table lists roughly 900,000 distinct CDR3 sequences, under 30% of them singletons, with around 16% in the top ten. The source material was blood. These TCRs come from a woman of 80 years or more in good health. Each CDR3 is given with its conserved first and last residue. The order of the fields is V gene, D gene, J gene, clone size, CDR3 DNA, CDR3 protein. D genes are given only for firm matches. Clone sizes are given selectively: once, few, many, or a class where the clone is expanded.

>TRBV7-2|TRBD2|TRBJ2-1|many
TGTGCCAGCAGCTTAGGGACTAGCGGCGGGGTTGGTGAGCAGTTCTTC
CASSLGTSGGVGEQFF
>TRBV9|-|TRBJ1-2|few
TGTGCCAGCAGCGGGGCAGGGACCTATGGCTACACCTTC
CASSGAGTYGYTF
>TRBV20-1|TRBD1|TRBJ2-1|many
TGCAGTGCTAGCTCCGGGACAGCTTACAATGAGCAGTTCTTC
CSASSGTAYNEQFF
>TRBV20-1|-|TRBJ2-5|many
TGCAGTCTAAGGGGAGACCTCGGACCGAGGACCCAGTACTTC
CSLRGDLGPRTQYF
>TRBV7-2|-|TRBJ2-1|many
TGTGCCAGCAGCTTAGGGGGGCTAACGGGGGCCTACAATGAGCAGTTCTTC
CASSLGGLTGAYNEQFF
>TRBV12-3/TRBV12-4|-|TRBJ2-7|-
TGTGCCAGCAGTTTAGACGGGGCAGGGAACTACGAGCAGTACTTC
CASSLDGAGNYEQYF
>TRBV7-2|-|TRBJ2-7|many
TGTGCCAGCAGCTTAGTCCAAGAAGGCGAGCAGTACTTC
CASSLVQEGEQYF
>TRBV15|-|TRBJ2-7|many
TGTGCCACCAGCAGAGATCGTAATCCCACAGGGCGGAAGCAGTACTTC
CATSRDRNPTGRKQYF
>TRBV7-2|TRBD1|TRBJ1-2|many
TGTGCCAGCAGTCAACAGGGGATCGGCTACACCTTC
CASSQQGIGYTF
>TRBV11-2|TRBD2|TRBJ2-5|-
TGTGCCCGCAGCTCCGGACTAGCGGAAGAGACCCAGTACTTC
CARSSGLAEETQYF
>TRBV20-1|-|TRBJ2-3|-
TGCAGTGCTAGAGACCTGGGGCGCGGCACAGATACGCAGTATTTT
CSARDLGRGTDTQYF
>TRBV7-2|-|TRBJ1-6|few
TGTGCCAGCAGGCAGGGGAGTGGCAATTCACCCCTCCACTTT
CASRQGSGNSPLHF
>TRBV30|-|TRBJ1-1|-
TGTGCCTGGGGCGGACAGAACACTGAAGCTTTCTTT
CAWGGQNTEAFF
>TRBV27|-|TRBJ2-1|-
TGTGCCAGCAGTTCTAGCGAGGGGAATAACAATGAGCAGTTCTTC
CASSSSEGNNNEQFF
>TRBV3-1|TRBD1|TRBJ1-5|few
TGTGCCAGCAGCCAAGGGACAGGGGCCCCTCAGCCCCAGCATTTT
CASSQGTGAPQPQHF
>TRBV30|TRBD2|TRBJ2-3|many
TGTGCCTGGAGCATTACACGGACTAGTAGGGGAATTGATACGCAGTATTTT
CAWSITRTSRGIDTQYF
>TRBV3-1|-|TRBJ2-3|few
TGTGCCAGCAGCCAGGACTACACTAGTATTGGTACGCAGTATTTT
CASSQDYTSIGTQYF
>TRBV7-2|-|TRBJ2-3|-
TGTGCCAGCAGCTTAGCGGAGATGACCTTCACGCAGTATTTT
CASSLAEMTFTQYF
>TRBV7-2|TRBD1|TRBJ1-1|few
TGTGCCAGCAGCTTTTGGGACAGGGCGACTGAAGCTTTCTTT
CASSFWDRATEAFF
>TRBV7-2|-|TRBJ2-1|-
TGTGCCAGCAGCAGTTCTAGGGTACAAAGAGACAATGAGCAGTTCTTC
CASSSSRVQRDNEQFF
>TRBV12-3/TRBV12-4|-|TRBJ1-4|-
TGTGCCAGCAGTCCTCATCGACGTGAAAAACTGTTTTTT
CASSPHRREKLFF
>TRBV20-1|TRBD2|TRBJ2-7|many
TGCAGTGCTGGGAGTAGCGGGGGGCCGTACTACGAGCAGTACTTC
CSAGSSGGPYYEQYF
>TRBV5-1|-|TRBJ1-4|many
TGCGCCAGCAGCTTGGACTCAACTAATGAAAAACTGTTTTTT
CASSLDSTNEKLFF
>TRBV5-1|-|TRBJ2-1|-
TGCGCCAGCAGGGAGGAACCCTACAATGAGCAGTTCTTC
CASREEPYNEQFF
>TRBV5-1|TRBD1|TRBJ2-2|-
TGCGCCAGAAAGGACAGGGAAGAAGGGCCAGCCGGGGAGCTGTTTTTT
CARKDREEGPAGELFF
>TRBV7-9|-|TRBJ2-1|many
TGTGCCAGCAGTTCTGACCAGGAGCAGTTCTTC
CASSSDQEQFF
>TRBV7-9|TRBD2|TRBJ2-1|-
TGTGCCAGCAGCCGGACTAGCGGGGGTATCCATGAGCAGTTCTTC
CASSRTSGGIHEQFF
>TRBV7-2|-|TRBJ2-7|many
TGTGCCAGCAGCTTCAGTATTTCCGGGGAGCAGTACTTC
CASSFSISGEQYF
>TRBV13|-|TRBJ2-1|-
TGTGCCAGCAGCTTGGGTGGACAGAGTTCAAGCGAGCAGTTCTTC
CASSLGGQSSSEQFF
>TRBV7-9|-|TRBJ1-1|-
TGTGCCAGCAGCCAGGTCAGGACTAACACTGAAGCTTTCTTT
CASSQVRTNTEAFF
>TRBV5-1|-|TRBJ2-7|-
TGCGCCAGCAGCCGGCTAGCGTCAGGTAATGAGCAGTACTTC
CASSRLASGNEQYF
>TRBV11-2|TRBD1|TRBJ2-5|-
TGTGCCAGCAGCTTTTCGGACAGGGGTCAAGAGACCCAGTACTTC
CASSFSDRGQETQYF
>TRBV20-1|TRBD1|TRBJ2-3|many
TGCAGTGCCGGACAGGGGTTAGGCACAGATACGCAGTATTTT
CSAGQGLGTDTQYF
>TRBV20-1|-|TRBJ2-1|many
TGCAGTGCTACCGCTACAATGAGAGTAGCCCCCAATGAGCAGTTCTTC
CSATATMRVAPNEQFF
>TRBV6-5|TRBD1|TRBJ2-5|many
TGTGCCAGCAGGAAGACAGGGGGCAAAGAGACCCAGTACTTC
CASRKTGGKETQYF
>TRBV28|-|TRBJ2-6|-
TGTGCCAGCAGTTTGATGCAGACTGGGGCCAACGTCCTGACTTTC
CASSLMQTGANVLTF
>TRBV12-3/TRBV12-4|-|TRBJ1-2|many
TGTGCCAGCAGCCCCGACATAGGACGGCCCAACTATGGCTACACCTTC
CASSPDIGRPNYGYTF
>TRBV6-5|TRBD1|TRBJ2-5|many
TGTGCCAGCAGTAATCCGGGACAGGGGGAGACCCAGTACTTC
CASSNPGQGETQYF
>TRBV27|-|TRBJ2-5|many
TGTGCCAGCAGCAACCGAGGGCTAGCGATAGAGACCCAGTACTTC
CASSNRGLAIETQYF